Given below is one T cell receptor beta chain in context. This entry comes from a study of blood T cell repertoires in COVID-19. Study context: Italy, Spain and the United States were the sources of the convalescent and acute COVID-19 samples. Sample material is recorded as cDNA or gDNA derived from T cells, B-cell-depleted T cells, or PBMCs.

The germline V gene has CDR1 LGHDT and CDR2 YNNKEL (reference sequence). With 5 bases clipped from V and 10 bases from J, the junction kept 15 bases outside the gene matches. CDR3 length: 16 residues. As handled by the study authors: It was from reference gene primer amplification that nucleated cell counts were estimated. Produced via immunoSEQ multiplex PCR; TCRdb's table is partial and in-frame only. V and J calls and clone size are as listed in that table; D and trimming were resolved from the DNA. The repertoire consists of about 40,000 clones, with about 87% occurring once and the leading ten covering about a tenth.

The TCR originated in a human donor in a cohort sampled during active COVID-19. The sample was peripheral blood. J is TRBJ2-1 and V is TRBV3-1 (or the pseudogene TRBV3-2); 9 bases map to TRBD1. CDR3 in amino acids: CASSTHSGTGIREQFF. The CDR3 nucleotides read TGTGCCAGCAGCACACACTCCGGGACAGGGATCCGAGAGCAGTTCTTC.